This TCR beta chain comes out of a study of metastatic and nonmetastatic thyroid tumors. Remarks on this clone: Antigen: not known.

All patients were treatment-naive before thyroid surgery. From the PCR reads, TCRdb re-called clones with MiXCR. The data show tens of thousands of clones, approximately 20% seen once. Trimming left V 4 bases short and J 2 bases short, with 23 bases between. The CDR3 is 18 residues long. From germline, CDR1 is MNHEY and CDR2 SVGAGI. Study conclusions and caveats: Reported TCR beta diversity, measured in blood and tumor, was significantly higher for malignant thyroid tumors than for benign nodules.

The gene calls are TRBV6-5 and TRBJ1-2; D not certain. Material for sequencing was blood. This TCR was sampled from a female donor with papillary thyroid cancer or a benign thyroid nodule (not recorded which). Some clones in this sample may be carry-over from other donors' samples. CDR3 bases: TGTGCCAGCAGTTCCGCTGGAAGGAGGGCGGCGGGGAACTATGGCTACACCTTC. It encodes CASSSAGRRAAGNYGYTF.